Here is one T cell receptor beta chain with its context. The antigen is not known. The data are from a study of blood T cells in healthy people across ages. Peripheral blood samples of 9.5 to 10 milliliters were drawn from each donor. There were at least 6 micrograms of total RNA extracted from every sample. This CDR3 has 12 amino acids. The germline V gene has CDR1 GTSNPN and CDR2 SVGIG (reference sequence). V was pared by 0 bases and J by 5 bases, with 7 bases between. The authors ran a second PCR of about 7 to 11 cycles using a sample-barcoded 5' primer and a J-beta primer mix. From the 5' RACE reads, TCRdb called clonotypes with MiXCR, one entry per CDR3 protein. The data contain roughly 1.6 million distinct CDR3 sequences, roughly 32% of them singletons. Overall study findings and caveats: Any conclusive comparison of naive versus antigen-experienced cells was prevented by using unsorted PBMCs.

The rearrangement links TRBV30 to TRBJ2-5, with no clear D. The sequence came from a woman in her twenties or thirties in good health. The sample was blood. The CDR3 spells CAWSVTSETQYF. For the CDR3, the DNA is TGTGCCTGGAGTGTGACGAGCGAGACCCAGTACTTC.